This TCR beta chain emerged from a study of blood T cell repertoires in COVID-19. Study as a whole: Sites across the United States, Italy and Spain contributed samples from acute and convalescent COVID-19. Sample material is recorded as cDNA or gDNA derived from T cells, B-cell-depleted T cells, or PBMCs.

Original handling: Estimation of nucleated cell counts was performed using reference gene primer amplification. Only in-frame clones appear in the TCRdb table, and some are missing; sequencing was by immunoSEQ multiplex PCR. V and J calls and clone size are copied from that table; D and trimming were computed from the DNA. The sample has 150,000 to 200,000 clones, 70% to 80% seen once. Germline assignment: CDR1 SGHDN and CDR2 FVKESK. The CDR3 consists of 14 residues. The V gene lost 1 base and the J gene lost 4 bases, with 10 bases spanning the gap. Sequencing input: peripheral blood. This chain uses TRBV14 with TRBJ1-1, with D tentatively TRBD1 (5 bases). This clonotype originated in a man in his 60s with acute or convalescent COVID-19. DNA for the CDR3: TGTGCCAGCAGCCAAGTGGGGGGTAGCACTGAAGCTTTCTTT. Its protein is CASSQVGGSTEAFF.